A selection of T cell receptor beta chains follows, all from one sample in a study of cytomegalovirus exposure and HLA in healthy donors. Generated by immunoSEQ multiplex PCR, the TCRdb table keeps only in-frame clones and is missing some. This sample has fewer than 200,000 clones, with roughly two thirds found just once. The specimen sequenced was PBMCs. Receptor source: a woman between 18 and 29 years old in good health and CMV-seropositive. CDR3s include the opening cysteine and the closing phenylalanine or tryptophan. D genes are given only for firm matches. Size is stated for part of the rows, as once, few or many counts, or as a class when the clone is expanded.

clone_size	v_call	d_call	j_call	cdr3_nt	cdr3_aa
once	TRBV7-8	TRBD2	TRBJ2-1	TGTGCCAGCAGCTTAACCGCGGGAGGGCCTAAATACAATGAGCAGTTCTTC	CASSLTAGGPKYNEQFF
.	TRBV5-1	.	TRBJ2-3	TGCGCCAGCAGCTCAGAGGGCCGCATCACAGATACGCAGTATTTT	CASSSEGRITDTQYF
.	TRBV5-1	.	TRBJ2-7	TGCGCCAGCAGCTCCCCCACCTACGAGCAGTACTTC	CASSSPTYEQYF
.	TRBV4-2	TRBD2	TRBJ2-1	TGTGCCAGCAGCCAAGCAGGGACTAGCGGGGTCAATGAGCAGTTCTTC	CASSQAGTSGVNEQFF
.	TRBV30	.	TRBJ2-7	TGTGCCTGGAGCTTTAATAGACAGAGCTACGAGCAGTACTTC	CAWSFNRQSYEQYF
.	TRBV28	TRBD1	TRBJ1-1	TGTGCCAGCAGTTTCTTAAAAGGGGGCCGAACTGAAGCTTTCTTT	CASSFLKGGRTEAFF
.	TRBV5-6	TRBD2	TRBJ2-7	TGTGCCAGCACCCTCGGGAGGGGGGTATGGGAGCAGTACTTC	CASTLGRGVWEQYF
.	TRBV25-1	.	TRBJ1-1	TGTGCCAGCAGTGGATTCGGGAGGGCTGAAGCTTTCTTT	CASSGFGRAEAFF
.	TRBV18	TRBD2	TRBJ2-1	TGTGCCAGCTCACCCTTAGCGGGAGTTAAGAATGAGCAGTTCTTC	CASSPLAGVKNEQFF
.	TRBV5-1	.	TRBJ2-5	TGCGCCAGCAGCTTCTTGGAGACCCAGTACTTC	CASSFLETQYF
.	TRBV7-9	TRBD1	TRBJ1-1	TGTGCCAGCACCTTTACAGGGGCGAACACTGAAGCTTTCTTT	CASTFTGANTEAFF
.	TRBV10-3	TRBD1	TRBJ2-5	TGTGCCATCAGTGACCAGACAGGGTTCCAAGAGACCCAGTACTTC	CAISDQTGFQETQYF
.	TRBV27	.	TRBJ2-2	TGTGCCAGCAGTTTATACAGGGGGGAGCTGTTTTTT	CASSLYRGELFF
.	TRBV5-1	TRBD2	TRBJ2-1	TGCGCCAGCAGCTTGGCCAGGACTAGCGGGAATCAGCCACTCTACAATGAGCAGTTCTTC	CASSLARTSGNQPLYNEQFF
.	TRBV6-1	.	TRBJ2-7	TGTGCCAGCAGTGAGGAGGGCCTTCCCTACGAGCAGTACTTC	CASSEEGLPYEQYF
.	TRBV6-5	TRBD2	TRBJ2-7	TGTGCCAGCAGTTACGCGGGAGGGCCCCCAAACGAGCAGTACTTC	CASSYAGGPPNEQYF
few	TRBV28	.	TRBJ2-7	TGTGCCAGCGGGACCCGGTGGCGGGACTACGAGCAGTACTTC	CASGTRWRDYEQYF
.	TRBV27	.	TRBJ2-2	TGTGCCAGCACGGCAGGGGAAGGAACCGGGGAGCTGTTTTTT	CASTAGEGTGELFF
.	TRBV12-2	.	TRBJ2-5	TGTGCAAGTCGCTTAGTCGAGGACAGGCGGCAGACCCAGTACTTC	CASRLVEDRRQTQYF
once	TRBV7-9	.	TRBJ2-7	TGTGCCAGCAAGGAGGGCCTTTCCTACGAGCAGTACTTC	CASKEGLSYEQYF
.	TRBV18	TRBD1	TRBJ1-4	TGTGCCAGCTCACCACACGGGACAGTTGAAAAACTGTTTTTT	CASSPHGTVEKLFF
few	TRBV5-6	.	TRBJ2-7	TGTGCCAGCAGCATCGGACAGCACTACGAGCAGTACTTC	CASSIGQHYEQYF
.	TRBV12-5	TRBD1	TRBJ1-6	TGTGCTAGTGGTAGGGACAGCTTTAATTCACCCCTCCACTTT	CASGRDSFNSPLHF
.	TRBV11-2	.	TRBJ1-1	TGTGCCAGCAGCTCAGGACTGATGAACACTGAAGCTTTCTTT	CASSSGLMNTEAFF
.	TRBV14	.	TRBJ2-5	TGTGCCAGCAGCCTTGGGGGCGGGAGCCAAGAGACCCAGTACTTC	CASSLGGGSQETQYF
.	TRBV7-3	TRBD2	TRBJ2-1	TGTGCCAGCAGCTTTTGGGAGGGGAATTACAATGAGCAGTTCTTC	CASSFWEGNYNEQFF
many	TRBV7-2	TRBD1	TRBJ1-3	TGTGCCAGCAGCTTCGTGGGACAGGGAAACACCATATATTTT	CASSFVGQGNTIYF
.	TRBV28	.	TRBJ2-1	TGTGCCAGCAGCAAGAGAAGGACTTCCTTCAATGAGCAGTTCTTC	CASSKRRTSFNEQFF
.	TRBV4-2	TRBD1	TRBJ2-7	TGTGCCAGCAGCCTTGGACAGGGAAAATCCTACGAGCAGTACTTC	CASSLGQGKSYEQYF
once	TRBV28	TRBD1	TRBJ1-5	TGTGCCAGCGGAAGGACAGGGACTATTATTGGTAGCAATCAGCCCCAGCATTTT	CASGRTGTIIGSNQPQHF
once	TRBV7-2	TRBD2	TRBJ2-7	TGTGCCAGCAGCCCTGGCGGGGCGGGAGTAGCCCACGAGCAGTACTTC	CASSPGGAGVAHEQYF
.	TRBV29-1	TRBD2	TRBJ2-3	TGCAGCGTTGAGGGACTAGCGGGAGGGCCCCGTACGCAGTATTTT	CSVEGLAGGPRTQYF
.	TRBV4-3	TRBD1	TRBJ1-2	TGCGCCAGCAGCCCAGCAGGGACAGGGGGCGCACGGTATGGCTACACCTTC	CASSPAGTGGARYGYTF